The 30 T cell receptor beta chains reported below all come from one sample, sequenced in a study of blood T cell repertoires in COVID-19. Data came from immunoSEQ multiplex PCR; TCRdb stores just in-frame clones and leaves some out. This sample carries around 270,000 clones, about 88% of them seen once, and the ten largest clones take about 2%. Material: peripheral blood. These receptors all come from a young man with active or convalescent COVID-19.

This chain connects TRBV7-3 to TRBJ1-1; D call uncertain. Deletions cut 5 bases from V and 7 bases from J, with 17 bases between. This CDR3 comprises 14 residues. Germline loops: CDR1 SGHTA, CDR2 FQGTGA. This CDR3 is CASSTLGSGSEAFF. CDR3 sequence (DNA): TGTGCCAGCAGCACTCTGGGGTCTGGGAGTGAAGCTTTCTTT.

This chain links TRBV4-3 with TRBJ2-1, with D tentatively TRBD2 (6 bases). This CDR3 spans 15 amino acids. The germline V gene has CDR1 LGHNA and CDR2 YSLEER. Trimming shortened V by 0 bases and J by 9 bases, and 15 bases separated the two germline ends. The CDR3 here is CASSQDGGYGGEQFF. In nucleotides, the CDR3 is TGCGCCAGCAGCCAAGATGGAGGGTATGGCGGTGAGCAGTTCTTC.

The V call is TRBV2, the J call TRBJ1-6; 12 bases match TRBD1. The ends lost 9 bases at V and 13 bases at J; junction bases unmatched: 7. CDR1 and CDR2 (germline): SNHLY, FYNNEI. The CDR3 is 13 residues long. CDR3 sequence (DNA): TGTGCCAGGAGAGGGACAGGGGGCTCGCCCCTCCACTTT. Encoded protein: CARRGTGGSPLHF.

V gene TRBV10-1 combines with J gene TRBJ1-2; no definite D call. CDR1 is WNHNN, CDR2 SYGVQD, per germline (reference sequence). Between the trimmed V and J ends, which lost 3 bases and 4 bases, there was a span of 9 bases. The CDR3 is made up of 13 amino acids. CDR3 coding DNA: TGCGCCAGCAGTGAATCAGGAACCTATGGCTACACCTTC. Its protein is CASSESGTYGYTF.

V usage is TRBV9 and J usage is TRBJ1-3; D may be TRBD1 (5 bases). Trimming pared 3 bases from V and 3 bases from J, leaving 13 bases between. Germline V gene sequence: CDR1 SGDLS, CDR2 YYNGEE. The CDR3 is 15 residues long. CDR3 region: CASSGGTSFGNTIYF. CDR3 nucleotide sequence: TGTGCCAGCAGCGGCGGGACCTCCTTTGGAAACACCATATATTTT.

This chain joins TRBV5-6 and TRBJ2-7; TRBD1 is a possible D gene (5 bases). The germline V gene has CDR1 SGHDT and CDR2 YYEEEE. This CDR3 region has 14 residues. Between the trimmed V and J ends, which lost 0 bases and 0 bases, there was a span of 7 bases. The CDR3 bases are TGTGCCAGCAGCTTGGTAGGGGACTCCTACGAGCAGTACTTC. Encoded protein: CASSLVGDSYEQYF.

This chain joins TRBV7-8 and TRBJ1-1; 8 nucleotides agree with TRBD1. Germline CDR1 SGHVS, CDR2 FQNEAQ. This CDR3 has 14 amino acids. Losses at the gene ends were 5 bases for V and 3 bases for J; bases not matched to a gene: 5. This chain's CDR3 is CASSTMTGDTEAFF. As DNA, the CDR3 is TGTGCCAGCAGCACCATGACAGGGGACACTGAAGCTTTCTTT.

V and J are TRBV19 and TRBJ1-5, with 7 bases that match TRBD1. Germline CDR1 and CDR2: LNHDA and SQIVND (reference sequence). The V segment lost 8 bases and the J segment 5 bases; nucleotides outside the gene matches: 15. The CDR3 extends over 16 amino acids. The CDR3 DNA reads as TGTGCCAGTTCCACCCAAGCGCAGGGGGGTGATCAGCCCCAGCATTTT. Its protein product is CASSTQAQGGDQPQHF.

The CDR3 spells CASSLRQSSYEQYF. CDR3 in DNA: TGTGCCAGCAGTCTACGACAGAGCTCCTACGAGCAGTACTTC. The chain employs TRBV27 and TRBJ2-7; TRBD1 is a possible D gene (5 bases). The V end was cut by 5 bases, the J end by 0 bases, with 11 bases between. Germline values: CDR1 MNHEY, CDR2 SMNVEV (reference sequence). The CDR3 contains 14 residues.

Written as DNA, the CDR3 is TGCGCCAGCAGCCAAGAGAACGGGGGGGCCGGGGAGCTGTTTTTT. It codes for CASSQENGGAGELFF. The chain uses TRBV4-3 and TRBJ2-2; TRBD2 aligns across 8 bases. V lost 0 bases and J lost 6; bases outside the gene matches: 3. Germline CDR1 reads LGHNA; CDR2 reads YSLEER. The CDR3 runs to 15 residues.

The CDR3 coding sequence is TGTGCCAGCAGTGAATGGGGGACAGGAGAGGATGAAAAACTGTTTTTT. It codes for CASSEWGTGEDEKLFF. The chain uses TRBV2 and TRBJ1-4; 8 bases line up with TRBD1. CDR3 length: 16 amino acids. V lost 2 bases and J lost 6; bases outside the gene matches: 8. The germline gives CDR1 SNHLY, CDR2 FYNNEI.

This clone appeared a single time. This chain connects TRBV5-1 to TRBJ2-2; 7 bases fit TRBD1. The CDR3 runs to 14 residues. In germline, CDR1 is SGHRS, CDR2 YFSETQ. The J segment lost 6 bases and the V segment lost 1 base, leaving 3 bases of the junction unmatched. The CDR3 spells CASSLSQGAGELFF. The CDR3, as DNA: TGCGCCAGCAGCTTGAGTCAGGGGGCCGGGGAGCTGTTTTTT.

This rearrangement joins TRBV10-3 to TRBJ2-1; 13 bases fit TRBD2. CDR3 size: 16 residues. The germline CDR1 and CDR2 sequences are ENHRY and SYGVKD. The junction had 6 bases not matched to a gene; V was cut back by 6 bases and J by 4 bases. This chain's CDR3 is CAIRRTSGGDYNEQFF. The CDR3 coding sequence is TGTGCCATCAGGAGGACTAGCGGGGGAGATTACAATGAGCAGTTCTTC.

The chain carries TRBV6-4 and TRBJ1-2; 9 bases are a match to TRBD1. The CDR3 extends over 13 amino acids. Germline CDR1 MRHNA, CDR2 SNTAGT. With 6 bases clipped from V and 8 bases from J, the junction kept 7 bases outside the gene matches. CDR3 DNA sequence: TGTGCCAGCAGGGGACAGGGCTTGGGCGGCTACACCTTC. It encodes CASRGQGLGGYTF.

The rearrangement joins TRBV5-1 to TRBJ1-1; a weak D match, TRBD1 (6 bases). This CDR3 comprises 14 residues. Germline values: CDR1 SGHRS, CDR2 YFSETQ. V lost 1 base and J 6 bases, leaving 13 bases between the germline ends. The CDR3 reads CASSLTGLGSEAFF. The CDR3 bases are TGCGCCAGCAGCTTGACAGGGCTGGGGTCTGAAGCTTTCTTT. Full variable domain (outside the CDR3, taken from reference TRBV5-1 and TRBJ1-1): KAGVTQTPRYLIKTRGQQVTLSCSPISGHRSVSWYQQTPGQGLQFLFEYFSETQRNKGNFPGRFSGRQFSNSRSEMNVSTLELGDSALYLCASSLTGLGSEAFFGQGTRLTVV.

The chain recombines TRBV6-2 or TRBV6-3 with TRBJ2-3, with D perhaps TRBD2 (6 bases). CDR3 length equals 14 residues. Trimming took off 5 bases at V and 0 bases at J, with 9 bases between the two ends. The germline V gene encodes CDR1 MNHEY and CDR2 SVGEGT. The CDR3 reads CASSPGLSTDTQYF. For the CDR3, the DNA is TGTGCCAGCAGTCCGGGACTCAGCACAGATACGCAGTATTTT.

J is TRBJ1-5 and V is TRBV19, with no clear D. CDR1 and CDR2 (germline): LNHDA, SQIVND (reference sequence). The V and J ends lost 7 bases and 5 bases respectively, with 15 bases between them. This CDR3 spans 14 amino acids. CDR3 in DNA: TGTGCCAGTACCCCCGCTGCACTATATCAGCCCCAGCATTTT. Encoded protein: CASTPAALYQPQHF. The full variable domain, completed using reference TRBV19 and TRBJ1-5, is DGGITQSPKYLFRKEGQNVTLSCEQNLNHDAMYWYRQDPGQGLRLIYYSQIVNDFQKGDIAEGYSVSREKKESFPLTVTSAQKNPTAFYLCASTPAALYQPQHFGDGTRLSIL.

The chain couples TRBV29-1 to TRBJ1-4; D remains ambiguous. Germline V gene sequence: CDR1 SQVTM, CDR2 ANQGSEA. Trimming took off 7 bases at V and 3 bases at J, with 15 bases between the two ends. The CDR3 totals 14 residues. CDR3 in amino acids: CSAQWTYSNEKLFF. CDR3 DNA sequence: TGCAGCGCGCAATGGACTTACTCTAATGAAAAACTGTTTTTT.

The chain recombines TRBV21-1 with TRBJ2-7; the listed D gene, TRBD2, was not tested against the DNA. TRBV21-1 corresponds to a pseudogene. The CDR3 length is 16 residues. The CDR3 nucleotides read TGTGCCAGCAGCAAAGCATTGCGGGGGAGGCCCTACGAGCAGTACTTC. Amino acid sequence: CASSKALRGRPYEQYF.

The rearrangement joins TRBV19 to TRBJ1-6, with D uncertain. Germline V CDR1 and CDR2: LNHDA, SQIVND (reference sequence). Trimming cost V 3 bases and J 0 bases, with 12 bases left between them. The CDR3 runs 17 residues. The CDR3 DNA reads TGTGCCAGTAGTATGATGGACGGGAGCTCCTATAATTCACCCCTCCACTTT. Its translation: CASSMMDGSSYNSPLHF.

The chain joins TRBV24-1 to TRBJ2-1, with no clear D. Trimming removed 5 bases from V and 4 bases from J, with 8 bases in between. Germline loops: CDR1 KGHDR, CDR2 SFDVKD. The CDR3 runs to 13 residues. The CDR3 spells CATSGPNYNEQFF. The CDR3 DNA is TGTGCCACCAGTGGTCCTAATTACAATGAGCAGTTCTTC.

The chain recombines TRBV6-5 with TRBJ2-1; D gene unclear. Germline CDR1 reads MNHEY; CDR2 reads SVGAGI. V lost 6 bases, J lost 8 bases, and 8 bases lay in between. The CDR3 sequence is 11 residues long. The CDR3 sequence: CASRRSDEQFF. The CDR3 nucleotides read TGTGCCAGCAGACGGAGTGATGAGCAGTTCTTC.

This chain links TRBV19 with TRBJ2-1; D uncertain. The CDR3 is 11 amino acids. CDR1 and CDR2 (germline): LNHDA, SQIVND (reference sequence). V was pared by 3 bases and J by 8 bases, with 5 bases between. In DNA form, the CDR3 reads TGTGCCAGTAGTATCTTCGATGAGCAGTTCTTC. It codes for CASSIFDEQFF.

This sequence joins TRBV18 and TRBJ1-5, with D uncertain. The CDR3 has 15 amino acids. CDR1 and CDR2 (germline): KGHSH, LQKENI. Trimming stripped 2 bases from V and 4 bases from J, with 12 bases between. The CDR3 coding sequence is TGTGCCAGCTCACCAAAGAGGGTTCAAAATCAGCCCCAGCATTTT. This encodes CASSPKRVQNQPQHF.

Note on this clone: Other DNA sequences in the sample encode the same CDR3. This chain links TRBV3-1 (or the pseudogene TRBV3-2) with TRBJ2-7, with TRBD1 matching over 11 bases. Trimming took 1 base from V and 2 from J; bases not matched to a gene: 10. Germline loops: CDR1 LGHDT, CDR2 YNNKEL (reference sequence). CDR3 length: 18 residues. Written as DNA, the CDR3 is TGTGCCAGCAGCCAAGGAATACCCGGACAGGGGGCCGCCTACGAGCAGTACTTC. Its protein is CASSQGIPGQGAAYEQYF.

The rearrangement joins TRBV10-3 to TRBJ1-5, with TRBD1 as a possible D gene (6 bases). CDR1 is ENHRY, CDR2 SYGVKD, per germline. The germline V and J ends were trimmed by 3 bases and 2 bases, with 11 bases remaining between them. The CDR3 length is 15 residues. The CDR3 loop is CAISEAGAGNQPQHF. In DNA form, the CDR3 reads TGTGCCATCAGTGAAGCGGGGGCCGGCAATCAGCCCCAGCATTTT.

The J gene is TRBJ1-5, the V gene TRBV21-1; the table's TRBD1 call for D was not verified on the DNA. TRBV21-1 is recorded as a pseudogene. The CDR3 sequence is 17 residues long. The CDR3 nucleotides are TGTGCCAGCAGCAAAATTGCCACAGGGTTTCGCAATCAGCCCCAGCATTTT. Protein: CASSKIATGFRNQPQHF.

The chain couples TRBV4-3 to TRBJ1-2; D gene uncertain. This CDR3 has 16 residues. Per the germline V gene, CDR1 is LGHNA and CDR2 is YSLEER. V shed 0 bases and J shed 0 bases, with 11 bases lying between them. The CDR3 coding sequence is TGCGCCAGCAGCCAAGATCGAAGTACAGCTAACTATGGCTACACCTTC. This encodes CASSQDRSTANYGYTF.

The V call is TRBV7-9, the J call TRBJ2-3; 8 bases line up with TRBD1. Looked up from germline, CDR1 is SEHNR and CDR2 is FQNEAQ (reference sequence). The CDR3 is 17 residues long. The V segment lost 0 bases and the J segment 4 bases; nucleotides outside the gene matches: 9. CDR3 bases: TGTGCCAGCAGCTTAGCGGTCCAGGGGGCGGTTGCAGATACGCAGTATTTT. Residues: CASSLAVQGAVADTQYF.

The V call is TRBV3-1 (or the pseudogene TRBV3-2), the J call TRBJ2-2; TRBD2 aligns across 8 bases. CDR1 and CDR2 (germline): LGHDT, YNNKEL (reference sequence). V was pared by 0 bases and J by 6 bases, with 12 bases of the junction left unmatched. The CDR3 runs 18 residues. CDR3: CASSQEYRLGLVSGELFF. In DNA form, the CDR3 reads TGTGCCAGCAGCCAAGAGTACCGTCTGGGACTAGTATCCGGGGAGCTGTTTTTT.